The TCR beta chain described here comes from a study of siplizumab effects on memory and regulatory T cells. Findings and limits, study-wide: Left unconfirmed was the suppressive function of proliferating Tregs from siplizumab cultures.

Trimming left V 5 bases short and J 0 bases short, with 12 bases between. The CDR3 covers 15 residues. Looked up from germline, CDR1 is SGHRS and CDR2 is YFSETQ. For every sample, 90,000 to 100,000 TCR templates were assayed. Repertoires were generated with immunoSEQ multiplex PCR, while TCRdb's copy carries only in-frame clones and drops some. This sample yields 50,000 to 75,000 clones, of which around 79% are seen a single time; 0.4% to 0.5% belongs to the top ten. Remarks on this clone: Antigen: not known.

This chain connects TRBV5-1 to TRBJ1-5; no clear D gene. The sequence came from a human donor in good health. Sequencing was carried out using memory CD4+ T cells sorted from blood. CDR3 protein: CASRQTVNSNQPQHF. The DNA of the CDR3 is TGCGCCAGCAGGCAGACGGTTAATAGCAATCAGCCCCAGCATTTT.